This TCR beta chain was sequenced in a study of shared clonotypes between healthy human individuals. J gave up 0 bases and V 6 bases, and 6 bases lay outside the gene matches. This CDR3 spans 14 amino acids. Germline V lookup: CDR1 SQVTM, CDR2 ANQGSEA. Only in-frame clones appear in the TCRdb table, and some are missing; sequencing was by immunoSEQ multiplex PCR. The data contain 2 million to 2.5 million clones, approximately 93% of them singletons. Investigators divided CD4+ cells into CD45RA+ naive and CD45RA-negative memory subsets. This clonotype originated in a young man in good health. Some clones in this sample may be carry-over from other donors' samples. This chain uses TRBV29-1 with TRBJ1-2; 8 positions agree with TRBD1. The specimen sequenced was naive CD4+ T cells from PBMCs. Noted subset: CD45RA+ positively selected. This CDR3 reads CSVLDRVANYGYTF. Here the CDR3 DNA reads TGCAGCGTGTTGGACAGGGTCGCTAACTATGGCTACACCTTC. Full variable domain (rest looked up from reference TRBV29-1 and TRBJ1-2): SAVISQKPSRDICQRGTSLTIQCQVDSQVTMMFWYRQQPGQSLTLIATANQGSEATYESGFVIDKFPISRPNLTFSTLTVSNMSPEDSSIYLCSVLDRVANYGYTFGSGTRLTVV.